This T cell receptor (beta chain) was recorded in a study of blood T cell repertoires in COVID-19. Turning to the study itself: The United States, Italy and Spain were the sources of the acute and convalescent COVID-19 samples.

Per the study methods: Reference gene primer amplification in the assay estimated nucleated cell counts. The protocol was immunoSEQ multiplex PCR, while the TCRdb copy is restricted to in-frame clones and leaves out a portion. V and J calls and clone size follow that table, whereas D and trimming were derived from the DNA. This table holds a few hundred thousand clones, 70% to 90% found once. Germline-derived CDR1 and CDR2 are SGHRS and YFSETQ. The CDR3 covers 15 residues. Between the trimmed V and J ends, which lost 0 bases and 5 bases, there was a span of 14 bases. The sample comprised PBMCs or T cells enriched from blood (not recorded which). The TCR sequence derives from a woman in her forties or fifties who had recovered from COVID-19. The V gene is TRBV5-1, the J gene TRBJ1-2; D might be TRBD1 (6 bases). CDR3 amino acids: CASSLVQGMEYGYTF. The CDR3 DNA is TGCGCCAGCAGCTTGGTACAGGGAATGGAGTATGGCTACACCTTC.